A single sample gave rise to the 22 T cell receptor beta chains below, sequenced in a study of early stage breast cancer tumors. TCRdb's copy holds only in-frame clones and misses some; the assay was immunoSEQ multiplex PCR. The sample holds about 50,000 clones, roughly 83% seen once. The sequencing sample was made of blood. The source of these receptors is a person aged 50-59 years with breast cancer.

V and J are TRBV27 and TRBJ2-1; TRBD2 might be the D (7 bases). The CDR3 covers 16 residues. V lost 0 bases and J 3 bases, leaving 12 bases between the germline ends. CDR1 is MNHEY, CDR2 SMNVEV, per germline (reference sequence). The DNA of the CDR3 is TGTGCCAGCAGTTTATCAGCGGGACATGTCTACAATGAGCAGTTCTTC. Its translation: CASSLSAGHVYNEQFF.

The rearrangement links TRBV11-2 to TRBJ2-7; possible D gene TRBD2, 6 bases. The V gene's germline CDR1 is SGHAT and CDR2 FQNNGV. The V and J ends lost 3 bases and 1 base respectively, with 10 bases between them. The CDR3 has 14 amino acids. The CDR3 sequence: CASSFGLQSYEQYF. CDR3 in DNA: TGTGCCAGCAGCTTCGGACTACAATCCTACGAGCAGTACTTC.

The rearrangement uses TRBV11-3 and TRBJ2-1, with 13 positions matching TRBD2. The CDR3 runs 15 residues. The J segment lost 7 bases and the V segment lost 3 bases, leaving 3 bases of the junction unmatched. Germline lookup yields CDR1 SGHNT and CDR2 YENEEA. In DNA form, the CDR3 reads TGTGCCAGCAGCTTTGGACTAGCGGGAGAGAATGAGCAGTTCTTC. It is translated as CASSFGLAGENEQFF. The full variable domain, completed using reference TRBV11-3 and TRBJ2-1, is EAGVVQSPRYKIIEKKQPVAFWCNPISGHNTLYWYLQNLGQGPELLIRYENEEAVDDSQLPKDRFSAERLKGVDSTLKIQPAELGDSAVYLCASSFGLAGENEQFFGPGTRLTVL.

Only one count was recorded for this clone. This chain links TRBV11-2 with TRBJ2-1; no definite D call. V lost 4 bases to trimming and J lost 6 bases, with 16 bases between them. This CDR3 is 15 amino acids long. Germline CDR1 and CDR2: SGHAT and FQNNGV. The CDR3 loop is CASSSWARPGNEQFF. The DNA for the CDR3 is TGTGCCAGCAGCTCATGGGCTAGACCTGGCAATGAGCAGTTCTTC. Combining the CDR3 with reference TRBV11-2 and TRBJ2-1 gives the whole variable domain EAGVAQSPRYKIIEKRQSVAFWCNPISGHATLYWYQQILGQGPKLLIQFQNNGVVDDSQLPKDRFSAERLKGVDSTLKIQPAKLEDSAVYLCASSSWARPGNEQFFGPGTRLTVL.

The chain carries TRBV7-9 and TRBJ1-2, with D possibly being TRBD1 (6 bases). Trimming shortened V by 5 bases and J by 8 bases, and 9 bases separated the two germline ends. The CDR3 runs 11 residues. Germline-derived CDR1 and CDR2 are SEHNR and FQNEAQ (reference sequence). This chain's CDR3 is CASSTGTGYTF. The CDR3 DNA is TGTGCCAGCAGCACCGGGACAGGCTACACCTTC.

The sample holds one count of this clone. The V call is TRBV28, the J call TRBJ1-4; D ambiguous. CDR3 length equals 12 residues. Germline CDR1 is MDHEN and CDR2 is SYDVKM. V gave up 5 bases and J gave up 7 bases, with 8 bases separating them. CDR3 nucleotide sequence: TGTGCCAGCAGTCCGTCAAGTGAAAAACTGTTTTTT. Translating gives CASSPSSEKLFF.

The V call is TRBV27, the J call TRBJ2-3; D gene ambiguous. Germline CDR1 is MNHEY and CDR2 is SMNVEV (reference sequence). The CDR3 contains 14 residues. V lost 5 bases, J lost 1 base, and 10 bases lay in between. CDR3 protein: CASSPGRGTDTQYF. As DNA, the CDR3 is TGTGCCAGCAGTCCCGGACGGGGCACAGATACGCAGTATTTT.

The chain joins TRBV11-2 to TRBJ2-1; 9 nucleotides align to TRBD2. In germline, CDR1 is SGHAT, CDR2 FQNNGV. V trimming: 6 bases; J trimming: 4 bases; junction bases outside the gene matches: 1. The CDR3 has 13 residues. The CDR3: CASSLAGYNEQFF. CDR3 in DNA: TGTGCCAGCAGTCTAGCGGGGTACAATGAGCAGTTCTTC. Together with reference TRBV11-2 and TRBJ2-1, the CDR3 gives the full variable domain: EAGVAQSPRYKIIEKRQSVAFWCNPISGHATLYWYQQILGQGPKLLIQFQNNGVVDDSQLPKDRFSAERLKGVDSTLKIQPAKLEDSAVYLCASSLAGYNEQFFGPGTRLTVL.

This clone was detected only a few times. The chain is built from TRBV5-1 and TRBJ1-1; the match to TRBD1 covers 7 bases. The germline gives CDR1 SGHRS, CDR2 YFSETQ. V lost 4 bases, J lost 0 bases, and 6 bases stayed unmatched. The length of the CDR3 is 15 residues. The CDR3 DNA is TGCGCCAGCAGCACCCGACAGGGTATGAACACTGAAGCTTTCTTT. Its protein is CASSTRQGMNTEAFF.

This rearrangement joins TRBV12-5 to TRBJ1-2; no definite D call. Germline V gives CDR1 LGHNT, CDR2 FRNRAP. The CDR3 is 14 amino acids. V shed 3 bases and J shed 5 bases, with 13 bases lying between them. CDR3 protein: CASGFGGQLYGYTF. CDR3 DNA sequence: TGTGCTAGTGGTTTTGGCGGGCAGCTATATGGCTACACCTTC.

This clone appeared a single time. The chain recombines TRBV19 with TRBJ2-7, with a weak D call TRBD1 (6 bases). Germline V gene data show CDR1 as LNHDA and CDR2 as SQIVND (reference sequence). CDR3 length: 17 amino acids. The V and J ends lost 3 bases and 1 base respectively, with 19 bases between them. The CDR3, as DNA: TGTGCCAGTAGTATCAGGGCGTCTACCAGGGGTTCCTACGAGCAGTACTTC. It is translated as CASSIRASTRGSYEQYF.

This chain uses TRBV9 with TRBJ2-7; the D is unclear. Germline lookup yields CDR1 SGDLS and CDR2 YYNGEE. Trimming left V 2 bases short and J 2 bases short, with 20 bases between. CDR3 size: 17 residues. The CDR3 is CASSVGGNGQVAYEQYF. The CDR3 bases are TGTGCCAGCAGCGTGGGTGGAAATGGGCAGGTGGCCTACGAGCAGTACTTC.

CDR3 loop: CASSQELSPNTDTQYF. CDR3 coding DNA: TGTGCCAGCAGCCAAGAATTATCCCCTAACACAGATACGCAGTATTTT. The chain employs TRBV4-2 and TRBJ2-3; D uncertain. The CDR3 covers 16 residues. Germline assignment: CDR1 LGHNA and CDR2 YNFKEQ. With 0 bases removed from V and 2 bases from J, the gap between germline ends came to 12 bases.

The chain couples TRBV5-1 to TRBJ2-7, with a possible D match to TRBD1 (5 bases). The CDR3 is made up of 14 amino acids. V was clipped by 3 bases and J by 0 bases, with 10 bases between them. Germline V gene lookup returns CDR1 SGHRS and CDR2 YFSETQ. CDR3 DNA: TGCGCCAGCAGCTGGGTGCAGGGCTCCTACGAGCAGTACTTC. Translation: CASSWVQGSYEQYF.

V gene TRBV10-3 combines with J gene TRBJ2-2; 8 positions match TRBD2. Germline loops: CDR1 ENHRY, CDR2 SYGVKD. The CDR3 runs to 16 residues. Trimming took 5 bases from V and 1 from J; bases not matched to a gene: 6. CDR3 nucleotide sequence: TGTGCCATCAGTAAAAGCGGGAGAGGGAACACCGGGGAGCTGTTTTTT. This codes for CAISKSGRGNTGELFF.

This sequence joins TRBV4-3 and TRBJ2-1, with 13 nucleotides matching TRBD2. The CDR3 runs to 16 residues. The germline V gene encodes CDR1 LGHNA and CDR2 YSLEER. The junction had 3 bases not matched to a gene; V was cut back by 1 base and J by 6 bases. Written as DNA, the CDR3 is TGCGCCAGCAGCCAAGTCCGGACTAGCGGGGGCAATGAGCAGTTCTTC. It specifies CASSQVRTSGGNEQFF.

The V and J genes are TRBV2 and TRBJ2-5; no firm D call. Germline CDR1 and CDR2: SNHLY and FYNNEI. V was pared by 2 bases and J by 5 bases, with 12 bases between. This CDR3 has 14 amino acids. CDR3: CASSESHIGETQYF. In nucleotides, the CDR3 is TGTGCCAGCAGTGAATCTCATATAGGGGAGACCCAGTACTTC.

There are a few counts of this clone. The V gene is TRBV13, the J gene TRBJ2-2; 10 bases are a match to TRBD2. This CDR3 spans 17 amino acids. V was clipped by 1 base and J by 2 bases; unmatched bases: 4. Germline values: CDR1 PRHDT, CDR2 FYEKMQ (reference sequence). The chain's CDR3 is CASSLEGLADNTGELFF. The DNA of the CDR3 is TGTGCCAGCAGCTTAGAAGGACTAGCGGACAACACCGGGGAGCTGTTTTTT.

The chain uses TRBV5-4 and TRBJ1-1, with D unresolved. Looked up from germline, CDR1 is SGHNT and CDR2 is YYREEE (reference sequence). The CDR3 loop spans 13 amino acids. Trimming cost V 5 bases and J 4 bases, with 12 bases left between them. The CDR3 region is CASSSGSGTEAFF. In nucleotides, the CDR3 is TGTGCCAGCAGTTCTGGTTCAGGCACTGAAGCTTTCTTT.

The count of this clone is one. The V and J genes are TRBV29-1 and TRBJ2-5, with 8 bases matching TRBD2. Germline CDR1 SQVTM, CDR2 ANQGSEA. With V trimmed by 3 bases and J by 3 bases, 3 bases remained unmatched. This CDR3 has 13 residues. The DNA of the CDR3 is TGCAGCGTTGATGGACTAGCCGAAGAGACCCAGTACTTC. This codes for CSVDGLAEETQYF.

The chain couples TRBV10-1 to TRBJ2-2; 9 bases align to TRBD1. With V trimmed by 6 bases and J by 4 bases, 6 bases remained unmatched. Germline CDR1 is WNHNN and CDR2 is SYGVQD (reference sequence). The CDR3 extends over 15 amino acids. CDR3 protein: CASSATGGITGELFF. The CDR3, as DNA: TGCGCCAGCAGCGCGACAGGGGGTATCACCGGGGAGCTGTTTTTT.

The CDR3 spells CASSQEGREAFF. Here the CDR3 DNA reads TGCGCCAGCAGCCAAGAGGGGAGGGAAGCTTTCTTT. The chain employs TRBV4-1 and TRBJ1-1; D call uncertain. CDR3 length: 12 amino acids. V dropped 0 bases and J dropped 8 bases, with 7 bases sitting between them. Germline lookup yields CDR1 MGHRA and CDR2 YSYEKL.